The TCR beta chain under discussion was sequenced for a study of regulatory T cells in long-lasting Graves disease. CDR3-region Arm-PCR and iRepertoire HTBI primers produced the TCR beta libraries. TCRdb recomputed calls from the multiplex PCR reads with MiXCR, one row per CDR3 protein. The data hold about 540,000 distinct CDR3 sequences, with around an eighth observed a single time. Study-wide results and caveats: Reduced TCR diversity was observed in persistent Graves' patients versus newly diagnosed patients. Favored usage of TRBV28, TRBJ1-2 and TRBJ2-5 was recorded in persistent disease. The persistent group shared 2,700 or so public clonotypes, more than the approximately 970 shared by new patients.

Germline CDR1 is MGHDK and CDR2 is SYGVNS. This CDR3 spans 14 amino acids. The time point denotes: newly diagnosed GD, antithyroid drugs for less than 3 months. PBMC-extracted RNA yielded the TCR library. This clonotype was seen a handful of times. The target antigen is unknown. An end of the junction differs from the germline gene, which may be a read error. These data were also reused for a study on T cells in Graves' hyperthyroidism and ophthalmopathy. That work adds: Diagnostic assessment was based on clinical symptoms, serum thyroxine and TRAb, thyroid ultrasound and orbital computed tomography.

The source of this sequence is a man aged 25 to 45 with Graves disease. Here the sequenced sample was peripheral blood mononuclear cells (PBMCs), taken at new diagnosis, from a patient treated with antithyroid drugs. The V and J genes are TRBV25-1 and TRBJ2-2, with 7 bases that match TRBD2. CDR3 sequence reads: CASMASGNTGELFF. In DNA, the CDR3 is TGTGCGAGCATGGCTAGCGGGAACACCGGGGAGCTGTTTTTT.